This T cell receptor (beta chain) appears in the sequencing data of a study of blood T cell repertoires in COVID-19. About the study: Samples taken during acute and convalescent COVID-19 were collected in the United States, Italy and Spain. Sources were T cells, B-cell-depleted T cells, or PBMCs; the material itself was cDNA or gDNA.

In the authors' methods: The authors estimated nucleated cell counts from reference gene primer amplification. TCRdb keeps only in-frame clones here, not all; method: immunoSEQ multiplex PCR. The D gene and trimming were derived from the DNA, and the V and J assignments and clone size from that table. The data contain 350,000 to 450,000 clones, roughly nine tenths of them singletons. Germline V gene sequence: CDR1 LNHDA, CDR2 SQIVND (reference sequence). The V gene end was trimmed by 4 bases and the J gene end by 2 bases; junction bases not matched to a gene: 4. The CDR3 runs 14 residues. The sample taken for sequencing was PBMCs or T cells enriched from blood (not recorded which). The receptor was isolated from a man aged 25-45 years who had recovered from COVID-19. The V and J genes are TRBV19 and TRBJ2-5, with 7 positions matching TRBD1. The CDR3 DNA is TGTGCCAGTAGTACCCGGGACAGACAAGAGACCCAGTACTTC. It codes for CASSTRDRQETQYF.